This TCR beta chain was obtained from a study of T cells expressing NK-cell markers. TCRdb reprocessed the 5' RACE reads; each CDR3 protein has one entry and no DNA is given. Its clone listing holds fewer than 550,000 distinct CDR3 sequences. From germline, CDR1 is SGHAT and CDR2 FQNNGV. This CDR3 contains 12 residues. The source of this sequence is a woman aged 45 to 65 in good health. This chain connects TRBV11-2 to TRBJ2-1. The sequencing input was blood T cells: a sorted CD56 or NKG2C T cell subset, CD4+ or CD8+ T cells, or bulk PBMC T cells (not recorded which). The CDR3 sequence is CASNSIDNEQFF. Full variable domain (missing parts from reference TRBV11-2 and TRBJ2-1): EAGVAQSPRYKIIEKRQSVAFWCNPISGHATLYWYQQILGQGPKLLIQFQNNGVVDDSQLPKDRFSAERLKGVDSTLKIQPAKLEDSAVYLCASNSIDNEQFFGPGTRLTVL.